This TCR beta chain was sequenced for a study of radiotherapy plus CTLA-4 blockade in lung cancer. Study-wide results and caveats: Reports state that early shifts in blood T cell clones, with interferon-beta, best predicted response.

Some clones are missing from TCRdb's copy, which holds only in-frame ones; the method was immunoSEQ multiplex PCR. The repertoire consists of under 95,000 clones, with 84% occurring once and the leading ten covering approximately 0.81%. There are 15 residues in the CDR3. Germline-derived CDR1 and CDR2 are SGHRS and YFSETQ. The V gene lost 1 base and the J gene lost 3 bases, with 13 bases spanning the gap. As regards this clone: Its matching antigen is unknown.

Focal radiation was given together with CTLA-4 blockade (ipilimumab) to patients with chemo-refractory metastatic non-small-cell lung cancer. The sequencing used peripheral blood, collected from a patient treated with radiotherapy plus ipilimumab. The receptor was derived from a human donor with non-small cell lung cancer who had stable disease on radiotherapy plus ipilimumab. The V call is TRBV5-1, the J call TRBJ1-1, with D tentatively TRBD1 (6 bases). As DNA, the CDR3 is TGCGCCAGCAGCTTGATGGGGGCAGGGGACACTGAAGCTTTCTTT. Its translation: CASSLMGAGDTEAFF.